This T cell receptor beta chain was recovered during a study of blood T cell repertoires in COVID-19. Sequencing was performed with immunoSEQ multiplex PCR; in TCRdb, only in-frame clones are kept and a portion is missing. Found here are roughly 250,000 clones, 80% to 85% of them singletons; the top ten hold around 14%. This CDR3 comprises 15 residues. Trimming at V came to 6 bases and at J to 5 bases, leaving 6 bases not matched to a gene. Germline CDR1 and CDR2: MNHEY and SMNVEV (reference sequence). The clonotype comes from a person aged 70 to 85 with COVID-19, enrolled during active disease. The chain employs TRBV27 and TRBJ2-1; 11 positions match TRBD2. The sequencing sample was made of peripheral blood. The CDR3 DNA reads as TGTGCCAGCAGAGATCTAGCGGGAGGCCACAATGAGCAGTTCTTC. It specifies CASRDLAGGHNEQFF.